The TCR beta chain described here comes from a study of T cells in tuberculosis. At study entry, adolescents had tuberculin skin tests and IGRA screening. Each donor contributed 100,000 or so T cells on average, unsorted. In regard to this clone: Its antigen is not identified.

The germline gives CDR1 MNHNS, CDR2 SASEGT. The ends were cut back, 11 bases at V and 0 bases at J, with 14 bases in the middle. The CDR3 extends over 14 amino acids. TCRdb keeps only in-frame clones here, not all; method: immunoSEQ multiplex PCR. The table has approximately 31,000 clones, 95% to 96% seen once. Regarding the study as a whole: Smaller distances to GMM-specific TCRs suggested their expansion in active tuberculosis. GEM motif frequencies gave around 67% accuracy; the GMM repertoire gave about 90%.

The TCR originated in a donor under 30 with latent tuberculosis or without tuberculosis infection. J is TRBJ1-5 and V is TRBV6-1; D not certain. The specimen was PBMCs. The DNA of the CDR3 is TGTGCCCTTGCCCAGTTTTATAGCAATCAGCCCCAGCATTTT. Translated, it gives CALAQFYSNQPQHF.